The rows below give T cell receptor beta chains drawn from one sample of a study of T cell repertoires in cytomegalovirus infection. No antigens are known for them. TCRdb reprocessed the reads via MiXCR and lists one record per CDR3 protein. The repertoire includes approximately 910,000 distinct CDR3 sequences, around 32% of them detected once, and over 10% sits in the top ten. The input for sequencing was cultured CD8+ T cells from PBMCs, taken from culture after CMV antigen stimulation. The source of these receptors is a human donor in good health (CMV status not recorded). Some clones in this sample may be carry-over from other donors' samples. The conserved cysteine and the conserved F or W are not part of the CDR3 here.

>TRBJ1-1|TRBV6-1|11
ASRPDRAAEAF
>TRBJ1-1|TRBV27|14
ASSPLPGIGGTEAF
>TRBJ2-1|TRBV11-3|18
ASSLGTGQGVRSSYNEQF
>TRBJ2-7|TRBV3-1|12
ASSQDGGSYEQY
>TRBJ1-1|TRBV7-9|12
ASTPGGGGVEAF
>TRBJ1-4|TRBV9|12
ASSAEDTNEKLF
>TRBJ1-1|TRBV6-1|15
ASSEERAGGGRTEAF
>TRBJ2-3|TRBV12-3/TRBV12-4|11
ASRGTDTDTQY
>TRBJ2-1|TRBV11-2|14
ASSLGPGQTYNEQF
>TRBJ2-1|TRBV11-3|14
ASSLDPASGGNEQF
>TRBJ2-3|TRBV27|13
ASSSSAAPPDTQY
>TRBJ2-7|TRBV6-5|12
ASSELRGPYEQY
>TRBJ1-2|TRBV7-3|13
ASSHQGDPVDGYT
>TRBJ2-5|TRBV2|15
ASSGWTSGGVRETQY
>TRBJ2-2|TRBV6-5|13
ASTYYDGNTGELF
>TRBJ2-2|TRBV12-3/TRBV12-4|17
ASSFLLPAGGVNTGELF
>TRBJ2-5|TRBV2|13
ASRSYHSKGETQY
>TRBJ1-2|TRBV4-2|13
ASSQEPGLSYGYT
>TRBJ1-5|TRBV6-2/TRBV6-3|13
ASSYSGFYGQPQH
>TRBJ1-4|TRBV9|12
ASSPQGGNEKLF
>TRBJ2-1|TRBV6-5|13
ASSYSYLGPNEQF
>TRBJ2-7|TRBV27|12
ASSFVSGAHEQY
>TRBJ2-2|TRBV19|10
ASTKWTGELF
>TRBJ2-2|TRBV6-5|13
ASSYPDPTAGELF
>TRBJ2-7|TRBV9|13
ASSVTGGPSYEQY
>TRBJ2-2|TRBV25-1|13
ASTRETGETGELF
>TRBJ2-5|TRBV7-6|11
AVEGEGEETQY
>TRBJ2-7|TRBV19|12
ASGAGTAGGEQY
>TRBJ1-1|TRBV4-1|12
ASSPDPTIAEAF
>TRBJ1-1|TRBV7-6|14
ASSLEGVPREGEAF
>TRBJ1-5|TRBV20-1|14
SASYEDRVSNQPQH
>TRBJ1-2|TRBV12-3/TRBV12-4|14
ASSPVVARNTDGYT
>TRBJ1-1|TRBV4-1|12
ASSLATANTEAF
>TRBJ2-7|TRBV27|16
ASIGGAGGPRNSYEQY
>TRBJ2-2|TRBV6-2/TRBV6-3|13
ASSYLGDNTGELF
>TRBJ2-2|TRBV12-3/TRBV12-4|13
ASSFVGMGTGELF
>TRBJ2-4|TRBV5-6|10
ASSLRRDIQY
>TRBJ1-1|TRBV6-2/TRBV6-3|12
ASRPRGGGTEAF
>TRBJ2-7|TRBV7-2|12
AGSLGGTLYEQY
>TRBJ2-5|TRBV7-8|11
ASTLDIQETQY
>TRBJ1-2|TRBV6-2/TRBV6-3|13
ASSYQPDTGYGYT